The clone carrying this TCR beta chain occurred a few times. What it binds is unknown. There are 17 residues in the CDR3. V lost 5 bases and J 7 bases, leaving 26 bases between the germline ends. Through a sample-barcoded 5' primer and a J-beta primer mix, a second PCR was run for roughly 7 to 12 cycles. Each of the cDNA molecules was tagged by a template-switch adaptor with 12 random nucleotides. TCRdb fed the 5' RACE reads into MiXCR, producing one record per CDR3 protein. The table records around 1.7 million distinct CDR3 sequences, 28% of them present only once. The data belong to a study of blood T cells in healthy people across ages. Study information: Template switching retrieved approximately one barcoded beta molecule for each two T cells. Study observations and caveats: Fewer expanded clones and more diversity marked long-lived versus aged donors.

Healthy Caucasians from Russia aged about 6 to 90 served as donors. The TCR was taken from a woman in her 30s in good health. The sample comprised blood. The genes are TRBV12-3 or TRBV12-4 and TRBJ1-1; D might be TRBD1 (5 bases). CDR3 nucleotides: TGTGCCAGCAGTCCCTGGGGCGGTTTGTGGGGTTCTGGTGAAGCTTTCTTT. This gives the protein CASSPWGGLWGSGEAFF.